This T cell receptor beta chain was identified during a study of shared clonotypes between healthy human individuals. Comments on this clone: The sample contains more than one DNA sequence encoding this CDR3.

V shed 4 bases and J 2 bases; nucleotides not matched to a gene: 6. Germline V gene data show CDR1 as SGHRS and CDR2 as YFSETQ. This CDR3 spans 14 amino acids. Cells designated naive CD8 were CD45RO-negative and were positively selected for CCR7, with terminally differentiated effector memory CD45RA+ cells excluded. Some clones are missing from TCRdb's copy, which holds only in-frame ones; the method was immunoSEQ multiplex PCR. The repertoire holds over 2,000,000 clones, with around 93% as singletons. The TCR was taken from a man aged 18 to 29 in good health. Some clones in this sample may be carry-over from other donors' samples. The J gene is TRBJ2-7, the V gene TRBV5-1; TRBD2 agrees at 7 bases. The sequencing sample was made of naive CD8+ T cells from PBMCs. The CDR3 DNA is TGCGCCAGCAGCCTCTCTAGCGGACCCTACGAGCAGTACTTC. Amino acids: CASSLSSGPYEQYF. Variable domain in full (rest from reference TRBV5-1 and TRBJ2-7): KAGVTQTPRYLIKTRGQQVTLSCSPISGHRSVSWYQQTPGQGLQFLFEYFSETQRNKGNFPGRFSGRQFSNSRSEMNVSTLELGDSALYLCASSLSSGPYEQYFGPGTRLTVT.